The sequence of this T cell receptor (beta chain) was determined in a study of PD-1 blockade in classical Hodgkin lymphoma. This CDR3 comprises 11 residues. Germline CDR1 is LNHDA and CDR2 is SQIVND (reference sequence). The germline V and J ends were trimmed by 3 bases and 6 bases, with 5 bases remaining between them. Relapse after autologous stem cell transplantation occurred in every patient, and brentuximab vedotin exposure varied. This clone was counted a single time. Libraries were prepared by immunoSEQ multiplex PCR; TCRdb keeps only in-frame clonotypes and omits some of them. The data contain approximately 84,000 clones, roughly 90% of them seen just once; the ten biggest clones take up approximately 22%.

Sequencing used peripheral blood mononuclear cells (PBMCs), obtained at baseline. The V gene is TRBV19, the J gene TRBJ1-1; no clear D. The sequence derives from a human donor with classical Hodgkin lymphoma. The CDR3 nucleotides are TGTGCCAGTAGTATTGTGGCTGAAGCTTTCTTT. This sequence encodes CASSIVAEAFF.